Below are 29 T cell receptor beta chains sequenced from a single sample in a study of regulatory T cells in long-lasting Graves disease. Sequencing libraries for TCR beta were prepared with iRepertoire HTBI primers and Arm-PCR of CDR3 regions. Each CDR3 protein gets one entry after TCRdb re-called the multiplex PCR reads with MiXCR. The data contain approximately 400,000 distinct CDR3 sequences, roughly a quarter of them singletons. Regarding time point: persistent/refractory GD, antithyroid drugs over 5 years with positive TRAb. Preparation of the TCR library used RNA extracted from PBMCs. The specimen comprised peripheral blood mononuclear cells (PBMCs), sampled when the disease was refractory, from a patient treated with antithyroid drugs. The origin of the receptors is a female donor with Graves disease.

The J gene is TRBJ1-2, the V gene TRBV9, with a tentative D call TRBD1 (6 bases). The CDR3 runs to 15 residues. V lost 3 bases to trimming and J lost 4 bases, with 16 bases between them. Germline V gives CDR1 SGDLS, CDR2 YYNGEE. Here the CDR3 reads CASSGGGAHIYGYTF. In nucleotides, the CDR3 is TGTGCCAGCAGCGGGGGGGGGGCGCATATCTATGGCTACACCTTC.

Ten or more counts support this clonotype. The gene calls are TRBV28 and TRBJ2-2; TRBD1 agrees at 8 bases. Per germline, CDR1 MDHEN and CDR2 SYDVKM. The CDR3 has 17 residues. V was clipped by 5 bases and J by 2 bases; unmatched bases: 10. The CDR3 region is CASSTDRTGRNTGELFF. In DNA, the CDR3 is TGTGCCAGCAGTACCGACCGGACAGGGAGAAACACCGGGGAGCTGTTTTTT.

This chain joins TRBV30 and TRBJ1-1; D uncertain. V was shortened by 2 bases and J by 1 base, with 11 bases between the two germline ends. CDR3 length: 14 amino acids. The germline V gene encodes CDR1 GTSNPN and CDR2 SVGIG (reference sequence). The CDR3, as DNA: TGTGCCTGGAGTTTGACCGGAACGAACACTGAAGCTTTCTTT. It is translated as CAWSLTGTNTEAFF.

The chain employs TRBV5-1 and TRBJ1-1; D is ambiguous. Per germline, CDR1 SGHRS and CDR2 YFSETQ. This CDR3 has 13 residues. Trimming took off 5 bases at V and 4 bases at J, with 12 bases between the two ends. CDR3 residues: CASSYSGSTEAFF. The DNA for the CDR3 is TGCGCCAGCAGTTATTCCGGGAGCACTGAAGCTTTCTTT.

This clonotype was counted between two and nine times. The chain uses TRBV6-1 and TRBJ2-6, with TRBD1 matching 8 bases. V gave up 6 bases and J gave up 7 bases; unmatched junction bases: 11. CDR1 and CDR2 (germline): MNHNS, SASEGT. The CDR3 totals 16 residues. The CDR3 nucleotides read TGTGCCAGCAGGCCGGGGACAGGCCTCTTAGCCAACGTCCTGACTTTC. This sequence encodes CASRPGTGLLANVLTF.

This clonotype was observed many times. The chain uses TRBV7-2 and TRBJ2-7, with TRBD2 matching over 8 bases. Germline loops: CDR1 SGHTA, CDR2 FQGNSA. The ends lost 2 bases at V and 2 bases at J; junction bases unmatched: 14. The CDR3 extends over 18 amino acids. The CDR3 here is CASSLYLQTGLAAYEQYF. In DNA, the CDR3 is TGTGCCAGCAGCTTATACCTACAAACTGGACTAGCCGCCTACGAGCAGTACTTC.

This clonotype came up a few times. J is TRBJ2-7 and V is TRBV7-2; 13 bases are shared with TRBD2. The CDR3 covers 17 residues. The germline V gene encodes CDR1 SGHTA and CDR2 FQGNSA. The ends lost 4 bases at V and 1 base at J; junction bases unmatched: 7. CDR3 bases: TGTGCCAGCAGCTCCCGGACTAGCGGGAGTAGATCCTACGAGCAGTACTTC. Protein sequence: CASSSRTSGSRSYEQYF.

At least ten counts were recorded for this clonotype. V usage is TRBV11-3 and J usage is TRBJ2-5, with 9 bases lining up with TRBD2. This CDR3 region has 15 residues. After removal of 4 bases from V and 5 bases from J, the junction contained 8 bases not matched to a gene. The germline V gene has CDR1 SGHNT and CDR2 YENEEA. CDR3 in amino acids: CASSSRTSAGETQYF. CDR3 in DNA: TGTGCCAGCAGCTCCCGGACTAGCGCTGGGGAGACCCAGTACTTC.

The V call is TRBV20-1, the J call TRBJ2-2; TRBD2 aligns across 16 bases. The CDR3 length is 19 residues. V trimming: 5 bases; J trimming: 8 bases; junction bases outside the gene matches: 17. Germline CDR1 reads DFQATT; CDR2 reads SNEGSKA (reference sequence). CDR3 in amino acids: CSAALGSGTSGRATGELFF. CDR3 coding DNA: TGCAGTGCTGCCCTGGGTTCCGGGACTAGCGGGAGGGCCACTGGGGAGCTGTTTTTT.

This clonotype was picked up a small number of times. This rearrangement joins TRBV30 to TRBJ1-1, with 10 positions matching TRBD1. Germline CDR1 is GTSNPN and CDR2 is SVGIG (reference sequence). This CDR3 is built from 16 residues. Trimming removed 5 bases from V and 0 bases from J; junction bases left unmatched: 9. The CDR3 DNA sequence: TGTGCCTGGGCCCGGGACAGGGGAACAGTGAACACTGAAGCTTTCTTT. Amino acid sequence: CAWARDRGTVNTEAFF.

This sequence joins TRBV20-1 and TRBJ2-5, with a tentative D call TRBD2 (6 bases). Germline values: CDR1 DFQATT, CDR2 SNEGSKA (reference sequence). Trimming took off 5 bases at V and 2 bases at J, with 18 bases between the two ends. The CDR3 is 15 residues long. DNA of the CDR3: TGCAGTGCTCCCTCAAAGCTAGCGCGGCAAGAGACCCAGTACTTC. This codes for CSAPSKLARQETQYF.

This clonotype has just a few counts. This rearrangement joins TRBV10-3 to TRBJ2-7, with 12 bases fitting TRBD2. V trimming: 10 bases; J trimming: 4 bases; junction bases outside the gene matches: 5. CDR1 and CDR2 from the germline V gene are ENHRY and SYGVKD. The CDR3 consists of 13 residues. CDR3 residues: CATLTSGSYEQYF. The CDR3 nucleotides are TGTGCCACCTTGACTAGCGGGAGTTACGAGCAGTACTTC.

This rearrangement joins TRBV24-1 to TRBJ2-3, with 8 positions matching TRBD1. This CDR3 is 14 amino acids long. Unmatched junction bases numbered 0, after V lost 4 bases and J lost 1 base. The germline V gene has CDR1 KGHDR and CDR2 SFDVKD. CDR3 coding DNA: TGTGCCACCAGTGAGACAGGGGGCACAGATACGCAGTATTTT. Its translation is CATSETGGTDTQYF.

The chain has TRBV5-1 and TRBJ2-7; D ambiguous. The V gene lost 4 bases and the J gene lost 3 bases, with 14 bases spanning the gap. Germline lookup yields CDR1 SGHRS and CDR2 YFSETQ. The length of the CDR3 is 14 residues. This CDR3 is CASSSGSHLYEQYF. In nucleotides, the CDR3 is TGCGCCAGCAGCAGTGGATCCCACCTCTACGAGCAGTACTTC. Variable domain in full (rest from reference TRBV5-1 and TRBJ2-7): KAGVTQTPRYLIKTRGQQVTLSCSPISGHRSVSWYQQTPGQGLQFLFEYFSETQRNKGNFPGRFSGRQFSNSRSEMNVSTLELGDSALYLCASSSGSHLYEQYFGPGTRLTVT.

This clonotype was seen a few times. The chain employs TRBV10-3 and TRBJ1-6; 8 nucleotides agree with TRBD1. J was trimmed by 7 bases and V by 6 bases; bases with no gene match: 8. The CDR3 sequence is 15 residues long. Germline V lookup: CDR1 ENHRY, CDR2 SYGVKD. CDR3 sequence (DNA): TGTGCCATCAGGGACCGGGACAGGCCAAATTCACCCCTCCACTTT. The encoded protein is CAIRDRDRPNSPLHF.

This clonotype has a handful of counts. In nucleotides, the CDR3 is TGTGCCAGCAGCCACCCCTGGCCGGAAGGCTATGGCTACACCTTC. It is translated as CASSHPWPEGYGYTF. The genes are TRBV7-2 and TRBJ1-2; the D is unclear. Trimming left V 5 bases short and J 4 bases short, with 17 bases between. This CDR3 is built from 15 residues. CDR1 is SGHTA, CDR2 FQGNSA, per germline.

This clonotype has a handful of counts. The CDR3 loop is CASTWGELFF. The CDR3 DNA is TGTGCCAGCACGTGGGGGGAGCTGTTTTTT. The genes are TRBV7-9 and TRBJ2-2; the D is unclear. Trimming removed 7 bases from V and 8 bases from J, with 5 bases in between. The CDR3 totals 10 residues. In germline, CDR1 is SEHNR, CDR2 FQNEAQ (reference sequence).

This clonotype was seen more than once but under ten times. This CDR3 reads CATRPAGTGGTQYF. The CDR3, as DNA: TGTGCCACGCGGCCCGCCGGGACAGGAGGGACCCAGTACTTC. V usage is TRBV2 and J usage is TRBJ2-5; 8 bases are a match to TRBD1. The V and J ends lost 10 bases and 7 bases, in that order; junction bases with no gene match: 14. The CDR3 has 14 amino acids. Germline CDR1 is SNHLY and CDR2 is FYNNEI.

A few counts support this clonotype. The rearrangement uses TRBV15 and TRBJ2-5; 7 nucleotides agree with TRBD1. J gave up 3 bases and V 5 bases, and 3 bases lay outside the gene matches. Germline V lookup: CDR1 LNHNV, CDR2 YYDKDF (reference sequence). The CDR3 is 13 amino acids. The CDR3 coding sequence is TGTGCCACCAGCGGAACAGGGGAAGAGACCCAGTACTTC. Its translation is CATSGTGEETQYF.

This chain uses TRBV28 with TRBJ2-7; 11 bases line up with TRBD2. The CDR3 runs 17 residues. V lost 3 bases, J lost 0 bases, and 7 bases stayed unmatched. Germline loops: CDR1 MDHEN, CDR2 SYDVKM. The CDR3 region has the DNA TGTGCCAGCAGTTTGCTATTTAGCGGGAGGGGCTCCTACGAGCAGTACTTC. This translates into CASSLLFSGRGSYEQYF. The whole variable domain, filled in from reference TRBV28 and TRBJ2-7, reads DVKVTQSSRYLVKRTGEKVFLECVQDMDHENMFWYRQDPGLGLRLIYFSYDVKMKEKGDIPEGYSVSREKKERFSLILESASTNQTSMYLCASSLLFSGRGSYEQYFGPGTRLTVT.

This clonotype was observed many times. The rearrangement joins TRBV28 to TRBJ1-2, with TRBD1 as a possible D gene (5 bases). Germline CDR1 MDHEN, CDR2 SYDVKM. This CDR3 has 12 amino acids. V was cut by 5 bases and J by 4 bases, with 8 bases left in between. DNA for the CDR3: TGTGCCAGCAGTACAGGTCCCTATGGCTACACCTTC. It encodes CASSTGPYGYTF.

V and J are TRBV7-2 and TRBJ2-1; 12 bases line up with TRBD1. CDR3 length: 19 amino acids. With 3 bases clipped from V and 8 bases from J, the junction kept 17 bases outside the gene matches. Looked up from germline, CDR1 is SGHTA and CDR2 is FQGNSA. The CDR3 loop is CASSLVWDRGRGRSYEQFF. The DNA of the CDR3 is TGTGCCAGCAGCTTGGTTTGGGACAGGGGGCGCGGGAGGAGTTATGAGCAGTTCTTC.

This clonotype was detected ten times or more. The genes are TRBV2 and TRBJ2-7; D may be TRBD1 or TRBD2 (6 bases each). The V gene lost 4 bases and the J gene lost 5 bases, with 18 bases spanning the gap. Germline V gene lookup returns CDR1 SNHLY and CDR2 FYNNEI. There are 15 residues in the CDR3. CDR3 DNA sequence: TGTGCCAGCAGTGGATTCCGGGGGCGTGTTAACGAGCAGTACTTC. Its translation: CASSGFRGRVNEQYF.

This clonotype was observed a handful of times. The V and J genes are TRBV20-1 and TRBJ2-2; 7 positions match TRBD2. This CDR3 region has 15 residues. The ends lost 1 base at V and 2 bases at J; junction bases unmatched: 4. Germline V gives CDR1 DFQATT, CDR2 SNEGSKA (reference sequence). This CDR3 reads CSARGSGPNTGELFF. CDR3 bases: TGCAGTGCTAGAGGTAGCGGGCCCAACACCGGGGAGCTGTTTTTT.

The chain couples TRBV6-5 to TRBJ2-6; D could derive from TRBD1 or TRBD2 (5 bases each). V lost 3 bases and J lost 3, with 9 bases in between. Germline V gene lookup returns CDR1 MNHEY and CDR2 SVGAGI. The CDR3 covers 15 residues. The CDR3 DNA sequence: TGTGCCAGCAGTTATTTGGGGGTTGGGGCCAACGTCCTGACTTTC. It translates to CASSYLGVGANVLTF.

In this sample, this clonotype turned up a few times. V usage is TRBV5-1 and J usage is TRBJ2-7; TRBD1 aligns across 10 bases. CDR3 length equals 13 residues. Germline trimming cut 7 bases from V and 3 bases from J; bases unmatched to any gene: 4. Germline CDR1 reads SGHRS; CDR2 reads YFSETQ. The CDR3 region is CASGDRGHYEQYF. In DNA, the CDR3 is TGCGCCAGCGGCGACAGGGGGCACTACGAGCAGTACTTC.

The genes are TRBV4-3 and TRBJ2-7, with 7 nucleotides matching TRBD1. Germline V gene sequence: CDR1 LGHNA, CDR2 YSLEER. The V gene end was trimmed by 0 bases and the J gene end by 3 bases; junction bases not matched to a gene: 5. This CDR3 has 15 amino acids. CDR3 sequence: CASSQDRGFHYEQYF. In DNA form, the CDR3 reads TGCGCCAGCAGCCAAGACAGGGGGTTTCACTACGAGCAGTACTTC.

This clonotype came up many times. The V call is TRBV27, the J call TRBJ1-1; no definite D call. V was trimmed by 5 bases and J by 2 bases, leaving 15 bases between them. The CDR3 loop spans 15 amino acids. Looked up from germline, CDR1 is MNHEY and CDR2 is SMNVEV (reference sequence). The CDR3 sequence is CASSPGTVLNTEAFF. CDR3 DNA sequence: TGTGCCAGCAGTCCCGGAACAGTACTTAACACTGAAGCTTTCTTT.

This clonotype has just a few counts. J is TRBJ1-5 and V is TRBV15; D remains ambiguous. Trimming cost V 2 bases and J 5 bases, with 7 bases left between them. Germline lookup yields CDR1 LNHNV and CDR2 YYDKDF (reference sequence). The CDR3 extends over 13 amino acids. The CDR3 DNA reads as TGTGCCACCAGCAGATGGAGGGATCAGCCCCAGCATTTT. Its translation: CATSRWRDQPQHF. Complete variable domain (other parts from reference TRBV15 and TRBJ1-5): DAMVIQNPRYQVTQFGKPVTLSCSQTLNHNVMYWYQQKSSQAPKLLFHYYDKDFNNEADTPDNFQSRRPNTSFCFLDIRSPGLGDTAMYLCATSRWRDQPQHFGDGTRLSIL.